These 9 T cell receptor beta chains originate from one sample sequenced in a study of T cell repertoires in aging, cancer and after chemotherapy (dated by TCRdb to between 2018 and 2021). TCR beta rearrangements were amplified from genomic DNA isolated from peripheral blood, not from sorted cells or RNA. The data were produced on an Illumina MiSeq. Rearranged TRB sequences spanning V, D and J segments were amplified in a multiplex touch-down PCR with a mixed TRB-A/B primer pool. In-frame beta chains were kept once TCRdb had trimmed the public reads at Q25 with fastp and called clones with MiXCR. Every CDR3 protein is listed once, alongside the most common genes and DNA of its rows. In all, the sample holds about 8,700 distinct CDR3 sequences, and more than 25% of those were seen once. The ten most abundant clones make up approximately 3% of the sample. Sequencing was performed on blood. The receptors were sampled from a human donor in good health.

Only a few counts were recorded for this clonotype. The chain recombines TRBV10-3 with TRBJ1-2, with 10 bases fitting TRBD1. CDR3 length: 15 residues. Germline V CDR1 and CDR2: ENHRY, SYGVKD. V shed 2 bases, J shed 1 base, and the junction held 1 base outside the gene matches. CDR3 sequence: CAISEGTGDNYGYTF. The CDR3 DNA sequence: TGTGCCATCAGTGAGGGGACAGGGGATAACTATGGCTACACCTTC.

V usage is TRBV20-1 and J usage is TRBJ1-6, with D hard to call. Between the trimmed V and J ends, which lost 0 bases and 6 bases, there was a span of 6 bases. This CDR3 has 13 amino acids. Per the germline V gene, CDR1 is DFQATT and CDR2 is SNEGSKA (reference sequence). The CDR3 loop is CSARDRPNSPLHF. The CDR3 DNA follows: TGCAGTGCTAGAGACAGGCCTAATTCACCCCTCCACTTT.

This clonotype came up once. Since a much larger clone is just one base distant, this may be a read error. The rearrangement uses TRBV6-1 and TRBJ2-6; no reliable D call. Germline V gene data show CDR1 as MNHNS and CDR2 as SASEGT. This CDR3 has 13 amino acids. With 3 bases removed from V and 2 bases from J, the gap between germline ends came to 2 bases. For the CDR3, the DNA is TGTGCCAGCAGTGAGGCTGGGGCCAACGTCCTGACTTTC. This translates into CASSEAGANVLTF.

The V gene is TRBV27, the J gene TRBJ2-7, with no clear D. The CDR3 length is 11 residues. From germline, CDR1 is MNHEY and CDR2 SMNVEV (reference sequence). The ends were cut back, 5 bases at V and 4 bases at J, with 6 bases in the middle. The CDR3 region has the DNA TGTGCCAGCAGTCGAGCTTACGAGCAGTACTTC. Amino acid sequence: CASSRAYEQYF.

The chain has TRBV4-2 and TRBJ1-2, with 7 bases that match TRBD1. V lost 4 bases, J lost 4 bases, and 9 bases stayed unmatched. Germline V gives CDR1 LGHNA, CDR2 YNFKEQ. The CDR3 is 15 residues long. The CDR3 protein is CASSRAGEGAYGYTF. The CDR3 coding sequence is TGTGCCAGCAGCCGAGCGGGTGAGGGGGCCTATGGCTACACCTTC.

A single count supports this clonotype. J is TRBJ1-5 and V is TRBV7-3; TRBD1 agrees at 10 bases. J was trimmed by 10 bases and V by 5 bases; bases with no gene match: 5. This CDR3 comprises 13 residues. The germline V gene has CDR1 SGHTA and CDR2 FQGTGA. CDR3 residues: CASSRGQGSPQHF. The CDR3, as DNA: TGTGCCAGCAGCCGGGGACAGGGGAGTCCCCAGCATTTT.

There are a few counts of this clonotype. This rearrangement joins TRBV27 to TRBJ2-3, with 8 bases that match TRBD2. The J segment lost 4 bases and the V segment lost 4 bases, leaving 7 bases of the junction unmatched. Looked up from germline, CDR1 is MNHEY and CDR2 is SMNVEV (reference sequence). CDR3 length: 15 residues. CDR3 sequence: CASSWSGSYADTQYF. As DNA, the CDR3 is TGTGCCAGCAGTTGGAGCGGGAGCTACGCAGATACGCAGTATTTT.

This clonotype was detected a few times. The chain uses TRBV5-1 and TRBJ2-5; weak D call: TRBD1 (5 bases). The CDR3 totals 14 residues. Germline CDR1 and CDR2: SGHRS and YFSETQ. The germline V and J ends were trimmed by 4 bases and 2 bases, with 12 bases remaining between them. Here the CDR3 reads CASSQGTAQETQYF. Written as DNA, the CDR3 is TGCGCCAGCAGCCAGGGTACAGCACAAGAGACCCAGTACTTC.

This clonotype is termed medium-sized. The chain couples TRBV30 to TRBJ2-1; 8 bases are shared with TRBD2. Unmatched junction bases numbered 13, after V lost 4 bases and J lost 8 bases. Germline V CDR1 and CDR2: GTSNPN, SVGIG (reference sequence). The CDR3 sequence is 15 residues long. The CDR3, as DNA: TGTGCCTGGAAGACTTCGGGACTAGTAGGTTATGAGCAGTTCTTC. Its protein product is CAWKTSGLVGYEQFF.